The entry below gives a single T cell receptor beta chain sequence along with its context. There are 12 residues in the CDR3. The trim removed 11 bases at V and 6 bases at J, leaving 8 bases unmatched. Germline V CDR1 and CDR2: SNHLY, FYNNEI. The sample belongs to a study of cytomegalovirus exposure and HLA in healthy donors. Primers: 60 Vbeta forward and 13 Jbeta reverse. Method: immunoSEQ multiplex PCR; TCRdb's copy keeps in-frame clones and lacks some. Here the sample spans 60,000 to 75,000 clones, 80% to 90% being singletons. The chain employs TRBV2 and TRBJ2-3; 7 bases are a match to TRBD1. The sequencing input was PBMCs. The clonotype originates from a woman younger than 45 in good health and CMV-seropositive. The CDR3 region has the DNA TGTGCCTCCTCGGACAGGAGGGATACGCAGTATTTT. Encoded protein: CASSDRRDTQYF.